This T cell receptor (beta chain) was recorded in a study of cytomegalovirus exposure and HLA in healthy donors. Study in general: The same platform was used for the 120 validation repertoires and the approximately 700 first-cohort repertoires, a later analysis reported.

Study observations and caveats: Rarity held for most TCR sequences, but there were some public TCRs that occurred in many donors.

Trimming shortened V by 5 bases and J by 0 bases, and 7 bases separated the two germline ends. This CDR3 comprises 14 residues. Germline-derived CDR1 and CDR2 are SEHNR and FQNEAQ (reference sequence). As for this clone: Its target is not known.

The data were produced by immunoSEQ multiplex PCR, yet TCRdb's version contains in-frame clones alone and is incomplete. The sample includes 180,000 or so clones, roughly 86% seen only once; the top ten take approximately 2.5%. Input material: PBMCs. This chain links TRBV7-9 with TRBJ2-2; D gene uncertain. This receptor was identified in a man between 18 and 35 years old in good health and CMV-seropositive. The CDR3 DNA is TGTGCCAGCAGCAGCAGGTCGAACACCGGGGAGCTGTTTTTT. Encoded protein: CASSSRSNTGELFF.